This T cell receptor (beta chain) is drawn from a study of beta chain features in type 1 diabetes. V trimming: 6 bases; J trimming: 0 bases; junction bases outside the gene matches: 4. Per germline, CDR1 SNHLY and CDR2 FYNNEI. The CDR3 is 15 residues long. Investigators reverse transcribed all isolated RNA, so they sequenced expressed TCRB transcripts. Using immunoSEQ multiplex PCR, the repertoire was profiled, and TCRdb retains in-frame clones only, with some absent. The table lists around 200,000 clones, around 13% of them singletons. Sorting of CD4+ naive, central memory, regulatory and stem cell-like memory cells was performed via CD45RO/CCR7/CD25/CD127/CD95/CD27.

Sequenced sample: central memory CD4+ T cells from blood. This clonotype originated in a woman under 30 in good health. This rearrangement joins TRBV2 to TRBJ2-1; TRBD1 matches 8 bases. The CDR3 bases are TGTGCCAGCAGGCCCGGGACAGGCTCCTACAATGAGCAGTTCTTC. It translates to CASRPGTGSYNEQFF.